These 4 T cell receptor beta chains share one sample of origin, sequenced in a study of cytomegalovirus exposure and HLA in healthy donors. This PCR relied on a set of 60 Vbeta primers and 13 Jbeta primers. Some clones are missing from TCRdb's copy, which holds only in-frame ones; the method was immunoSEQ multiplex PCR. The sample has around 100,000 clones; approximately 79% are singletons. The sequenced sample consisted of PBMCs. The receptors derive from a woman in her forties in good health and CMV-seronegative.

In this sample, this clone turned up a few times. V gene TRBV7-9 combines with J gene TRBJ1-3; D gene ambiguous. Germline lookup yields CDR1 SEHNR and CDR2 FQNEAQ (reference sequence). Trimming removed 5 bases from V and 1 base from J, with 12 bases in between. The CDR3 spans 15 residues. Here the CDR3 DNA reads TGTGCCAGCAGCCCGACCGGGAGTTCTGGAAACACCATATATTTT. Encoded protein: CASSPTGSSGNTIYF.

The chain has TRBV9 and TRBJ1-6, with a possible D match to TRBD1 (5 bases). The germline gives CDR1 SGDLS, CDR2 YYNGEE. The CDR3 extends over 14 amino acids. V was trimmed by 0 bases and J by 9 bases, leaving 10 bases between them. CDR3 sequence: CASSVETGGSPLHF. CDR3 coding DNA: TGTGCCAGCAGCGTAGAGACGGGGGGTTCACCCCTCCACTTT.

In its sample, this clone was seen a few times. The V and J genes are TRBV9 and TRBJ2-2, with D perhaps TRBD2 (5 bases). Per germline, CDR1 SGDLS and CDR2 YYNGEE. The CDR3 runs 15 residues. V was trimmed by 3 bases and J by 6 bases, leaving 15 bases between them. CDR3 residues: CASSAEGSRSGELFF. The CDR3 bases are TGTGCCAGCAGCGCCGAGGGTAGTCGGTCCGGGGAGCTGTTTTTT.

The chain joins TRBV6-5 to TRBJ2-1, with 14 bases identical to TRBD2. Germline CDR1 reads MNHEY; CDR2 reads SVGAGI. The V segment lost 4 bases and the J segment 5 bases; nucleotides outside the gene matches: 4. The CDR3 runs to 16 residues. Written as DNA, the CDR3 is TGTGCCAGCAGTTGGGGACTAGCGGGAGTCCACAATGAGCAGTTCTTC. It encodes CASSWGLAGVHNEQFF.